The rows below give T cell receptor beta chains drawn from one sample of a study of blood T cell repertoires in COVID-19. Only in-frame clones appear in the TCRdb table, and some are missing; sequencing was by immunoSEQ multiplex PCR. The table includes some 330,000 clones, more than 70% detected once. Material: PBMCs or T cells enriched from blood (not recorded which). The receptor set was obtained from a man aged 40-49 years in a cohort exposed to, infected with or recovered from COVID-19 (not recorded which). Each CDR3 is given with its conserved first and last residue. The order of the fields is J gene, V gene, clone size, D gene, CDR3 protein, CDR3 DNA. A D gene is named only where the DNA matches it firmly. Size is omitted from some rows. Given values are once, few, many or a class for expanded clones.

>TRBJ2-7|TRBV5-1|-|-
CASSWESRAYEQYF
TGCGCCAGCAGCTGGGAGTCCCGGGCCTACGAGCAGTACTTC
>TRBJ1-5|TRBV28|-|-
CASSLGGVSNQPQHF
TGTGCCAGCAGTTTAGGAGGGGTTAGCAATCAGCCCCAGCATTTT
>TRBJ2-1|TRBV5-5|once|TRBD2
CASSPGLALSSYNEQFF
TGTGCCAGCAGCCCTGGACTAGCGTTGAGCTCCTACAATGAGCAGTTCTTC
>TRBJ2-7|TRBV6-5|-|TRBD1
CASSYTGGGDEQYF
TGTGCCAGCAGTTATACAGGGGGCGGGGACGAGCAGTACTTC
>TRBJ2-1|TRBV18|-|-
CASSTGQENEQFF
TGTGCCAGCTCAACGGGACAAGAAAATGAGCAGTTCTTC
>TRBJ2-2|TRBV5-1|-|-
CASSLHTGPANTGELFF
TGCGCCAGCAGCTTGCATACAGGGCCCGCGAACACCGGGGAGCTGTTTTTT
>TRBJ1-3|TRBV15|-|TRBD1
CATSRRTGTSGNTIYF
TGTGCCACCAGCCGCAGGACAGGGACCTCTGGAAACACCATATATTTT
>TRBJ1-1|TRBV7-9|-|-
CASSLNTEAFF
TGTGCCAGCAGCCTAAACACTGAAGCTTTCTTT
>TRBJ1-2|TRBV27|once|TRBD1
CASSLSRTGDGYYGYTF
TGTGCCAGCAGTTTATCCCGGACAGGGGACGGCTACTATGGCTACACCTTC
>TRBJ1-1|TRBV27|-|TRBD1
CASSLNRGDTEAFF
TGTGCCAGCAGTTTGAACAGGGGAGACACTGAAGCTTTCTTT
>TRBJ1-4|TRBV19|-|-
CASSLGTLGEKLFF
TGTGCCAGTAGTCTGGGGACACTTGGTGAAAAACTGTTTTTT
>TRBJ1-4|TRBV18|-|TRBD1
CASSENQGQNEKLFF
TGTGCCAGCTCCGAAAACCAGGGACAGAATGAAAAACTGTTTTTT
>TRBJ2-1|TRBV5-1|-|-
CASSLGNTGYNEQFF
TGCGCCAGCAGCTTGGGCAATACAGGCTACAATGAGCAGTTCTTC
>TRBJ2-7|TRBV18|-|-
CASSPSGYPYSYEQYF
TGTGCCAGCTCACCGTCGGGGTACCCTTACTCCTACGAGCAGTACTTC
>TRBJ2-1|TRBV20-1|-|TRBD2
CSARGLAGSYNEQFF
TGCAGTGCTCGTGGACTAGCGGGATCCTACAATGAGCAGTTCTTC
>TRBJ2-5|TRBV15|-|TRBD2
CATSRASAGASRETQYF
TGTGCCACCAGCAGGGCTTCAGCGGGAGCGTCACGGGAGACCCAGTACTTC
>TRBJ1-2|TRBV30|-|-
CAWSVWGGDGYTF
TGTGCCTGGAGTGTATGGGGGGGTGATGGCTACACCTTC
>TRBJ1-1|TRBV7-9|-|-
CASSKTAMNTEAFF
TGTGCCAGCAGCAAGACAGCCATGAACACTGAAGCTTTCTTT
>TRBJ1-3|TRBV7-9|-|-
CASSSGGSAGNTIYF
TGTGCCAGCAGCTCGGGGGGCTCCGCGGGAAACACCATATATTTT
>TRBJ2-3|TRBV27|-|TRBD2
CASSFLAGVRDTQYF
TGTGCCAGCAGTTTCCTAGCGGGAGTTAGAGATACGCAGTATTTT
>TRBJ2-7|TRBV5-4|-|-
CASSTGGRYEQYF
TGTGCCAGCAGCACCGGGGGTAGGTACGAGCAGTACTTC
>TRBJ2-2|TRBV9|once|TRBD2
CASSESSGSVPTGELFF
TGTGCCAGCAGCGAGTCCAGCGGGAGTGTCCCCACCGGGGAGCTGTTTTTT
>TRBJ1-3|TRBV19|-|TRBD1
CASSIGTGFGNTIYF
TGTGCCAGTAGTATTGGGACAGGGTTTGGAAACACCATATATTTT
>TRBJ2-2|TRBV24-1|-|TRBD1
CATSDSGGGNGELFF
TGTGCCACCAGTGACTCAGGGGGCGGGAACGGGGAGCTGTTTTTT
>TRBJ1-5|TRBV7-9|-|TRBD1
CASSLGQGLSNQPQHF
TGTGCCAGCAGCCTAGGACAGGGATTAAGCAATCAGCCCCAGCATTTT
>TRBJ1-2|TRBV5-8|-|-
CASSPGVKGGYGYTF
TGTGCCAGCAGCCCCGGGGTGAAGGGAGGCTATGGCTACACCTTC
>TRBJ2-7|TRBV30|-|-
CAWSVWGQGSEQYF
TGTGCCTGGAGTGTTTGGGGGCAAGGTAGCGAGCAGTACTTC
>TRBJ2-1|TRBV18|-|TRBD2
CASSPLGRGWFF
TGTGCCAGCTCACCGTTGGGGAGGGGTTGGTTCTTC
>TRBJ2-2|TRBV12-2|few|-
CASRLGMGRGGELFF
TGTGCAAGTCGCTTAGGTATGGGGCGAGGCGGGGAGCTGTTTTTT
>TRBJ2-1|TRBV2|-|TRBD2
CASSVSGRGYNEQFF
TGTGCCAGCAGTGTTTCCGGGAGGGGATACAATGAGCAGTTCTTC
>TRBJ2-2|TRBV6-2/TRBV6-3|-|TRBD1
CASSYWGQGNTGELFF
TGTGCCAGCAGTTACTGGGGACAGGGGAACACCGGGGAGCTGTTTTTT
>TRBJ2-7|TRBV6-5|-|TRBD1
CASSRGQGLGYEQYF
TGTGCCAGCAGTAGAGGACAGGGGTTGGGCTACGAGCAGTACTTC
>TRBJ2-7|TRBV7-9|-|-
CATRQVSYEQYF
TGTGCCACCAGACAGGTCTCCTACGAGCAGTACTTC
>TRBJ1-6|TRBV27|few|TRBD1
CASSRTGPNSPLHF
TGTGCCAGCAGCCGGACAGGGCCTAATTCACCCCTCCACTTT
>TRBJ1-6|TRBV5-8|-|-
CASSMREGVRPLHF
TGTGCCAGCAGCATGCGGGAAGGGGTACGACCCCTCCACTTT
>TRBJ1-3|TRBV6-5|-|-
CASHGGVGNTIYF
TGTGCCAGCCATGGAGGGGTTGGAAACACCATATATTTT
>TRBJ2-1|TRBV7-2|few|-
CASSLEHTGYNEQFF
TGTGCCAGCAGCTTAGAGCATACAGGGTACAATGAGCAGTTCTTC
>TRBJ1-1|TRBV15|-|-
CATSRGGGESTEAFF
TGTGCCACCAGCAGAGGGGGAGGGGAGAGCACTGAAGCTTTCTTT
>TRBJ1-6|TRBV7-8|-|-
CASSLDRAGISPLHF
TGTGCCAGCAGCTTAGACAGGGCTGGGATTTCACCCCTCCACTTT
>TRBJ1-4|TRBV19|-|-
CASSIGGRRNEKLFF
TGTGCCAGTAGTATTGGGGGCCGGAGAAATGAAAAACTGTTTTTT
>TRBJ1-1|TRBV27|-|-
CASSWRQKNTEAFF
TGTGCCAGCAGTTGGAGACAGAAAAACACTGAAGCTTTCTTT
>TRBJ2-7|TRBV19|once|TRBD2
CASSMRAGGTYEQYF
TGTGCCAGTAGTATGCGAGCGGGAGGTACCTACGAGCAGTACTTC
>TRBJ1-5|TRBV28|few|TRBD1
CASSGTGNQPQHF
TGTGCCAGCAGTGGGACAGGCAATCAGCCCCAGCATTTT
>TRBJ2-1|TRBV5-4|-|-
CASSLSGSYNEQFF
TGTGCCAGCAGCTTGTCGGGATCCTACAATGAGCAGTTCTTC